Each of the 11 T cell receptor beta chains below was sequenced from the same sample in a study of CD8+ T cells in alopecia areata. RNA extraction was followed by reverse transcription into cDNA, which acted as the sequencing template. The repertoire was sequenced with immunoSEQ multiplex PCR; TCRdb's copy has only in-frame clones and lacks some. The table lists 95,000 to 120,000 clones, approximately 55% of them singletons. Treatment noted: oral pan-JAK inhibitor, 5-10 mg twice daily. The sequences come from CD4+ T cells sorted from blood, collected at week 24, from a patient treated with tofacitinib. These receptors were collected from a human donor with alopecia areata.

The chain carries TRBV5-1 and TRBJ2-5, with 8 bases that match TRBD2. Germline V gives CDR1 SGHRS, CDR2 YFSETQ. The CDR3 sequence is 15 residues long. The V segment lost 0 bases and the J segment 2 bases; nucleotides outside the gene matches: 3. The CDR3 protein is CASSLAAGVQETQYF. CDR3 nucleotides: TGCGCCAGCAGCTTGGCAGCGGGGGTGCAAGAGACCCAGTACTTC.

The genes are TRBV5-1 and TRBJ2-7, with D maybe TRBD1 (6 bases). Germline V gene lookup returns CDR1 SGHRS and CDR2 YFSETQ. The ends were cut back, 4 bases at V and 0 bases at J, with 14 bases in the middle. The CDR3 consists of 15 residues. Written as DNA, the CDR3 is TGCGCCAGCAGCCTCACAGGGAAATCCTCCTACGAGCAGTACTTC. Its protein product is CASSLTGKSSYEQYF.

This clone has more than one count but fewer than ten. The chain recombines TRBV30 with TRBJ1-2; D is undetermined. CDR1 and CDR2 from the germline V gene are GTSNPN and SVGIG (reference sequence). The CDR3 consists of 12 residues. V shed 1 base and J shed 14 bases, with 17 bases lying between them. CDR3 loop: CAWSGDRTALTF. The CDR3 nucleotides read TGTGCCTGGAGTGGGGATCGGACCGCCTTGACCTTC.

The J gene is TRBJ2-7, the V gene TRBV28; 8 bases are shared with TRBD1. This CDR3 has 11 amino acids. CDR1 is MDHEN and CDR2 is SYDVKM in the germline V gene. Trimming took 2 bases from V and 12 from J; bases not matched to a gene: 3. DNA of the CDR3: TGTGCCAGCAGTTTAGGACAGGGATTGTACTTC. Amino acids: CASSLGQGLYF.

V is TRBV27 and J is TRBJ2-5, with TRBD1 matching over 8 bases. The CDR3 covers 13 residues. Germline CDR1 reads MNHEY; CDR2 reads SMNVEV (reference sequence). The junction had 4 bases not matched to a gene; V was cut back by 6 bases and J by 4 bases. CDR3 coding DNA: TGTGCCAGCAGGATAACAGGGGGAGAGACCCAGTACTTC. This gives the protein CASRITGGETQYF.

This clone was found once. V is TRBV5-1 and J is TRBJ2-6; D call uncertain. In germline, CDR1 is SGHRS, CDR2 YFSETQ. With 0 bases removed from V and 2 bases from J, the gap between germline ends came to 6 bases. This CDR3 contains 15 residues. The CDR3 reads CASSLGGTGANVLTF. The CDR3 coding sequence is TGCGCCAGCAGCTTGGGTGGGACTGGGGCCAACGTCCTGACTTTC.

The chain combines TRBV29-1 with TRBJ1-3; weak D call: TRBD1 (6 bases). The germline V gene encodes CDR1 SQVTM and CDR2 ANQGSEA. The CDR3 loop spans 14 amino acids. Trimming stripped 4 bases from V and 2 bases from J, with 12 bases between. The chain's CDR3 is CSVVKGGTGNTIYF. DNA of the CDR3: TGCAGCGTTGTGAAAGGGGGGACTGGAAACACCATATATTTT.

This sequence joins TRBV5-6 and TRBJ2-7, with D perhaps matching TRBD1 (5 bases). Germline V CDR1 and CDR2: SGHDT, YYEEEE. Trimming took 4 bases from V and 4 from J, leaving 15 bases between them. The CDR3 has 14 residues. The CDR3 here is CASSRGTRGYEQYF. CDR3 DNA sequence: TGTGCCAGCAGCCGCGGTACAAGGGGTTACGAGCAGTACTTC.

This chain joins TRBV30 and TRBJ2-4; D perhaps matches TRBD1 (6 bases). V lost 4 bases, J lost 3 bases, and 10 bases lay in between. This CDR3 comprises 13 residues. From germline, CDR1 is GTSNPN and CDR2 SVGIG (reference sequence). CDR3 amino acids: CAWTRDNKNIQYF. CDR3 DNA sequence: TGTGCCTGGACTAGGGACAACAAAAACATTCAGTACTTC.

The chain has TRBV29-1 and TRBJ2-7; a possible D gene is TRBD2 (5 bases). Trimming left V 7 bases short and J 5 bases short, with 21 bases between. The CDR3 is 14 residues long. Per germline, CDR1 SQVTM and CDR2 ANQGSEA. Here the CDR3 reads CSAPPRGSVHEQYF. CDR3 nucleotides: TGCAGCGCCCCTCCTCGGGGTAGCGTCCACGAGCAGTACTTC.

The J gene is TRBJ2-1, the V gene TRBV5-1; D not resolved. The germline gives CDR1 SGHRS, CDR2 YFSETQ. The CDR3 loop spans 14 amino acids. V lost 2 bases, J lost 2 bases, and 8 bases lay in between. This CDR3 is CASSFSPTYNEQFF. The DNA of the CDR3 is TGCGCCAGCAGCTTTAGTCCGACCTACAATGAGCAGTTCTTC. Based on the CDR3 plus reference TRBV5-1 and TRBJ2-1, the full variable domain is KAGVTQTPRYLIKTRGQQVTLSCSPISGHRSVSWYQQTPGQGLQFLFEYFSETQRNKGNFPGRFSGRQFSNSRSEMNVSTLELGDSALYLCASSFSPTYNEQFFGPGTRLTVL.